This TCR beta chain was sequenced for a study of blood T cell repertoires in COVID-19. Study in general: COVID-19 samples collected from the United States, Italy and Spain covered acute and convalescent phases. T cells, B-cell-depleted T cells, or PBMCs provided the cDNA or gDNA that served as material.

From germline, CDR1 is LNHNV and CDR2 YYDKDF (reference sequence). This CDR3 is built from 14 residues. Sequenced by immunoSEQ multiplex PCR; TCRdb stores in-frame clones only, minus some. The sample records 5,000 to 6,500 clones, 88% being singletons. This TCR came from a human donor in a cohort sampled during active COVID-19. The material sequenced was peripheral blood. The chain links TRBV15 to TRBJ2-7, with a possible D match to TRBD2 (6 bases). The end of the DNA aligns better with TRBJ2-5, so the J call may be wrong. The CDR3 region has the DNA TGTGCCACCAGCTCAAGCCGGAGGGAAGAGACCCAGTACTTC. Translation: CATSSSRREETQYF.